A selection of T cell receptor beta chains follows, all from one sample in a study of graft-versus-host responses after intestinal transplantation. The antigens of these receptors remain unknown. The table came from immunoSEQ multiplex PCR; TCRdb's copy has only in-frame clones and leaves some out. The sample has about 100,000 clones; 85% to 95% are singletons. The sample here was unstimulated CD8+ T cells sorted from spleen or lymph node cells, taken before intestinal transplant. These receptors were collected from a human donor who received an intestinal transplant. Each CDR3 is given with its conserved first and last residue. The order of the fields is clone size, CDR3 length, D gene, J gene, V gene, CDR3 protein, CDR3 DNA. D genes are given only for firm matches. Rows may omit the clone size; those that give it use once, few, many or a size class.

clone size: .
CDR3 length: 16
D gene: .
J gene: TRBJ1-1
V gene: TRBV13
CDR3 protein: CASSPHGARGNTEAFF
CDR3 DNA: TGTGCCAGCAGCCCCCACGGGGCGCGGGGAAACACTGAAGCTTTCTTT

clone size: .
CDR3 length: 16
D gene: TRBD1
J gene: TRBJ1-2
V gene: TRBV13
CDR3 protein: CASSSADREPNYGYTF
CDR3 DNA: TGTGCCAGCAGCTCTGCGGACAGGGAACCTAACTATGGCTACACCTTC

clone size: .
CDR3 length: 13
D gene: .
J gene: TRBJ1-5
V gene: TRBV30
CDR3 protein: CAWSRGSNQPQHF
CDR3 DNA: TGTGCCTGGAGTAGGGGGAGCAATCAGCCCCAGCATTTT

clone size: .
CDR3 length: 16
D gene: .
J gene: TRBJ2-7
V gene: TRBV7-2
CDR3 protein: CASSLDSDDIWYEQYF
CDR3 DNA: TGTGCCAGCAGCTTGGACAGCGACGACATATGGTACGAGCAGTACTTC

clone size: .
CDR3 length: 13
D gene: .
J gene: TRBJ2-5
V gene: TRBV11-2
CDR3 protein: CASSPWDEETQYF
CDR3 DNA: TGTGCCAGCAGTCCCTGGGACGAAGAGACCCAGTACTTC

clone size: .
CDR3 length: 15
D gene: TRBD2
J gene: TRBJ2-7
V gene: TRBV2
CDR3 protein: CASMGGAGPSYEQYF
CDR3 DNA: TGTGCCAGCATGGGAGGGGCGGGCCCGAGCTACGAGCAGTACTTC

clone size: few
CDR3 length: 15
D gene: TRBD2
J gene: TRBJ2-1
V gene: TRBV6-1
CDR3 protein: CASSEASGTSSEQFF
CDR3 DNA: TGTGCCAGCAGTGAAGCAAGCGGGACCTCCAGTGAGCAGTTCTTC

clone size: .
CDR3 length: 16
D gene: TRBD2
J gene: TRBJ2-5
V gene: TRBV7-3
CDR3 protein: CASSLRRTSGKETQYF
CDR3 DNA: TGTGCCAGCAGCTTACGCCGGACTAGCGGAAAAGAGACCCAGTACTTC

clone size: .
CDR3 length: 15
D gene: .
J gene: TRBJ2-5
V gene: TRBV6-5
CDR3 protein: CASSLLRGVQETQYF
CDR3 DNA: TGTGCCAGCAGTTTATTAAGGGGGGTTCAAGAGACCCAGTACTTC

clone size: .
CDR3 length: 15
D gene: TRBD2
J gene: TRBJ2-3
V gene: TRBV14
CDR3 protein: CASSLGLTSTDTQYF
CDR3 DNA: TGTGCCAGCAGCTTGGGACTAACTAGCACAGATACGCAGTATTTT

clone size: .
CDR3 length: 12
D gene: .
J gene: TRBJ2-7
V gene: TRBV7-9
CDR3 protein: CASSLNSYEQYF
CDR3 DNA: TGTGCCAGCAGCTTAAATTCCTACGAGCAGTACTTC

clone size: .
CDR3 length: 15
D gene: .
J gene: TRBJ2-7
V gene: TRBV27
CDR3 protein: CASSLWRGSSYEQYF
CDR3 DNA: TGTGCCAGCAGTTTATGGCGGGGAAGCTCCTACGAGCAGTACTTC

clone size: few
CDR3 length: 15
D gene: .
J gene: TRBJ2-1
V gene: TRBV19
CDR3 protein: CASSIAPTQRNEQFF
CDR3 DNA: TGTGCCAGTAGTATAGCACCGACCCAAAGGAATGAGCAGTTCTTC

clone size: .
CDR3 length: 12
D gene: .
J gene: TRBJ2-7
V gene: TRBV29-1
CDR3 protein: CSVEGTSYEQYF
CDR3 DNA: TGCAGCGTTGAAGGAACCTCCTACGAGCAGTACTTC

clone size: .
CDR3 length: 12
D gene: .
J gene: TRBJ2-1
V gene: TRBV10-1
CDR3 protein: CASSANRDEQFF
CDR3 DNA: TGCGCCAGCAGTGCAAACAGGGACGAGCAGTTCTTC

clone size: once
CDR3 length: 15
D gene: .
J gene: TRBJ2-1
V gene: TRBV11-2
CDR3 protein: CASSLSEPPYNEQFF
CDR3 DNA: TGTGCCAGCAGCTTAAGTGAACCACCCTACAATGAGCAGTTCTTC